This is a list of T cell receptor beta chains from one sample in a study of OX40 agonist ivuxolimab in advanced cancers. Libraries were prepared by immunoSEQ multiplex PCR; TCRdb keeps only in-frame clonotypes and omits some of them. The sample carries 50,000 to 55,000 clones, around nine tenths recorded once. This sample comprised CD4+ or CD8+ T cells sorted from blood, obtained in a trial of the OX40 agonist ivuxolimab. Source of these receptors: an adult with an advanced solid tumor such as melanoma, head and neck, liver or kidney cancer. Each CDR3 is given with its conserved first and last residue. The order of the fields is J gene, V gene, clone size, D gene, CDR3 DNA, CDR3 protein. D genes are given only for firm matches. Rows give clone size only sometimes, using once, few, many, or a class for an expanded clone.

J gene: TRBJ2-5
V gene: TRBV29-1
clone size: NA
D gene: NA
CDR3 DNA: TGCAGCGTTGAACCAGGAGGAGAGACCCAGTACTTC
CDR3 protein: CSVEPGGETQYF

J gene: TRBJ2-3
V gene: TRBV29-1
clone size: NA
D gene: NA
CDR3 DNA: TGCAGCGTCGAAAGGGGCCAGGGGACAGATACGCAGTATTTT
CDR3 protein: CSVERGQGTDTQYF

J gene: TRBJ1-5
V gene: TRBV19
clone size: once
D gene: NA
CDR3 DNA: TGTGCCAGTAGTATAGGGGGGGATCAGCCCCAGCATTTT
CDR3 protein: CASSIGGDQPQHF

J gene: TRBJ1-1
V gene: TRBV2
clone size: NA
D gene: NA
CDR3 DNA: TGTGCCAGCAGAGCATTTGCCTTAGAAGCTTTCTTT
CDR3 protein: CASRAFALEAFF

J gene: TRBJ1-1
V gene: TRBV27
clone size: NA
D gene: NA
CDR3 DNA: TGTGCCAGCAGTCCCCAGGGGCTGAACACTGAAGCTTTCTTT
CDR3 protein: CASSPQGLNTEAFF

J gene: TRBJ2-1
V gene: TRBV18
clone size: few
D gene: TRBD2
CDR3 DNA: TGTGCCAGCTCAGCCGGGACTAGCGGGAATAATGAGCAGTTCTTC
CDR3 protein: CASSAGTSGNNEQFF

J gene: TRBJ2-5
V gene: TRBV6-1
clone size: NA
D gene: NA
CDR3 DNA: TGTGCCAGCAGTGAAGGGGCAGGAAGACAAGAGACCCAGTACTTC
CDR3 protein: CASSEGAGRQETQYF

J gene: TRBJ2-1
V gene: TRBV2
clone size: NA
D gene: TRBD2
CDR3 DNA: TGTGCCAGCAGTAGCCTAGCGGGAGCCTACAATGAGCAGTTCTTC
CDR3 protein: CASSSLAGAYNEQFF

J gene: TRBJ1-6
V gene: TRBV6-1
clone size: NA
D gene: NA
CDR3 DNA: TGTGCCAGCAGTCTGACAGGCTATAATTCACCCCTCCACTTT
CDR3 protein: CASSLTGYNSPLHF

J gene: TRBJ2-7
V gene: TRBV2
clone size: NA
D gene: NA
CDR3 DNA: TGTGCCAGCAGTGAGGGGCGGACCTACGAGCAGTACTTC
CDR3 protein: CASSEGRTYEQYF

J gene: TRBJ1-2
V gene: TRBV6-5
clone size: NA
D gene: TRBD1
CDR3 DNA: TGTGCCAGCACCGCAGGGGGCGCGGACTATGGCTACACCTTC
CDR3 protein: CASTAGGADYGYTF

J gene: TRBJ1-6
V gene: TRBV6-5
clone size: NA
D gene: NA
CDR3 DNA: TGTGCCAGCAGTCCTACAGAATCTAATTCACCCCTCCACTTT
CDR3 protein: CASSPTESNSPLHF

J gene: TRBJ2-2
V gene: TRBV10-1
clone size: NA
D gene: TRBD1
CDR3 DNA: TGCGCCAGCAGTGAGTCGACAGGGTGGACCGGGGAGCTGTTTTTT
CDR3 protein: CASSESTGWTGELFF

J gene: TRBJ2-6
V gene: TRBV28
clone size: NA
D gene: NA
CDR3 DNA: TGTGCCAGCAAGGGACCTTTATATTCTGGGGCCAACGTCCTGACTTTC
CDR3 protein: CASKGPLYSGANVLTF

J gene: TRBJ1-3
V gene: TRBV15
clone size: NA
D gene: NA
CDR3 DNA: TGTGCCACCAGCAGAGATGCCCTCTCTGGAAACACCATATATTTT
CDR3 protein: CATSRDALSGNTIYF

J gene: TRBJ1-2
V gene: TRBV6-5
clone size: NA
D gene: NA
CDR3 DNA: TGTGCCAGCAGTCCGGGACTGGCGTATGGCTACACCTTC
CDR3 protein: CASSPGLAYGYTF

J gene: TRBJ1-2
V gene: TRBV29-1
clone size: NA
D gene: NA
CDR3 DNA: TGCAGCGTTGACCGCGGCAGGGTTCACTATGGCTACACCTTC
CDR3 protein: CSVDRGRVHYGYTF

J gene: TRBJ1-2
V gene: TRBV7-9
clone size: NA
D gene: NA
CDR3 DNA: TGTGCCAGCACGGGGACCGCCCGGCCCTATGGCTACACCTTC
CDR3 protein: CASTGTARPYGYTF

J gene: TRBJ1-1
V gene: TRBV27
clone size: NA
D gene: NA
CDR3 DNA: TGTGCCAGCAGTTTATATGACCGAAGGAACACTGAAGCTTTCTTT
CDR3 protein: CASSLYDRRNTEAFF

J gene: TRBJ1-2
V gene: TRBV19
clone size: NA
D gene: NA
CDR3 DNA: TGTGCCAGTAGTATCCCGGGTTACTCAGCTGGCTACACCTTC
CDR3 protein: CASSIPGYSAGYTF

J gene: TRBJ1-4
V gene: TRBV5-1
clone size: NA
D gene: TRBD1
CDR3 DNA: TGCGCCAGCAGCTTTGGACAGGGGACAGGTGAAAAACTGTTTTTT
CDR3 protein: CASSFGQGTGEKLFF

J gene: TRBJ2-3
V gene: TRBV5-1
clone size: NA
D gene: NA
CDR3 DNA: TGCGCCAGCAGCCCTACCGGGACCACGGATACGCAGTATTTT
CDR3 protein: CASSPTGTTDTQYF